This TCR beta chain was sequenced for a study of liver allograft versus peripheral blood T cells. Study-wide context: Liver transplant recipients had T cell receptor repertoires compared between transplanted liver and peripheral blood.

The CDR3 length is 12 residues. Germline V gene data show CDR1 as SNHLY and CDR2 as FYNNEI. V lost 8 bases and J lost 1; bases outside the gene matches: 2. Whole-study results and caveats: Intragraft T cell receptor repertoires of liver allografts were reportedly distinct from those in peripheral blood.

TCRdb itself ran the reads through MiXCR, one entry per CDR3 protein. The sample shows around 3,500 distinct CDR3 sequences, 11% to 15% of them seen only once. Regarding this clonotype: Its target is not known.

The receptor's source is a human patient who had a liver transplant. Some T cells here may be from the graft donor. This chain links TRBV2 with TRBJ2-7, with 7 bases lining up with TRBD1. The CDR3: CASGTESYEQYF. CDR3 nucleotide sequence: TGTGCCAGCGGGACAGAGTCCTACGAGCAGTACTTC.